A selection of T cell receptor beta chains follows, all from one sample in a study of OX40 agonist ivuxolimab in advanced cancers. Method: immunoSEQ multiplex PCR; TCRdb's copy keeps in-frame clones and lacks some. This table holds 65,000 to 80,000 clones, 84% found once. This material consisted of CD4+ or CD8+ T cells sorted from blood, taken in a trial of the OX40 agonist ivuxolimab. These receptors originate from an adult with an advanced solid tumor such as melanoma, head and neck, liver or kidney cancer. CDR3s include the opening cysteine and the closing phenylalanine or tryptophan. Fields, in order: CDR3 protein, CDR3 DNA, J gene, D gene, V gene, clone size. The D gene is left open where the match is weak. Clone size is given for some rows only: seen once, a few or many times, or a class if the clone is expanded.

CDR3aa: CASSQATNSPLHF
CDR3nt: TGTGCCAGCAGCCAAGCCACGAATTCACCCCTCCACTTT
j_gene: TRBJ1-6
d_gene: -
v_gene: TRBV4-2
abundance: -

CDR3aa: CASSLEEEQYF
CDR3nt: TGTGCCAGCAGCTTGGAAGAAGAGCAGTATTTT
j_gene: TRBJ2-3
d_gene: -
v_gene: TRBV5-4
abundance: -

CDR3aa: CASSLTPLNTEAFF
CDR3nt: TGTGCCAGCAGCTTAACTCCACTCAACACTGAAGCTTTCTTT
j_gene: TRBJ1-1
d_gene: -
v_gene: TRBV7-3
abundance: -

CDR3aa: CASSPTQRGDLF
CDR3nt: TGTGCCAGCAGCCCCACACAACGGGGGGATCTCTTT
j_gene: TRBJ1-3
d_gene: -
v_gene: TRBV28
abundance: few

CDR3aa: CASSIKGFRALSDTQYF
CDR3nt: TGTGCCAGTAGTATTAAAGGTTTCCGGGCACTCTCGGATACGCAGTATTTT
j_gene: TRBJ2-3
d_gene: -
v_gene: TRBV19
abundance: -

CDR3aa: CASKTGVSSPLHF
CDR3nt: TGTGCCAGTAAGACAGGGGTATCTTCACCCCTCCACTTT
j_gene: TRBJ1-6
d_gene: TRBD1
v_gene: TRBV19
abundance: -

CDR3aa: CASSHLPRGSGGPKQETQYF
CDR3nt: TGTGCCAGCAGCCACCTCCCCCGGGGCAGCGGGGGGCCCAAACAAGAGACCCAGTACTTC
j_gene: TRBJ2-5
d_gene: TRBD2
v_gene: TRBV4-2
abundance: -

CDR3aa: CASSPSGTGYEKLFF
CDR3nt: TGCGCCAGCAGCCCCAGTGGGACAGGATATGAAAAACTGTTTTTT
j_gene: TRBJ1-4
d_gene: TRBD1
v_gene: TRBV5-1
abundance: once

CDR3aa: CASSALFGGEQYF
CDR3nt: TGTGCCAGCAGCGCACTCTTTGGGGGGGAGCAGTACTTC
j_gene: TRBJ2-7
d_gene: -
v_gene: TRBV9
abundance: once

CDR3aa: CASSQSGSSYNEQFF
CDR3nt: TGTGCCAGCAGTCAAAGCGGGAGCTCCTACAATGAGCAGTTCTTC
j_gene: TRBJ2-1
d_gene: TRBD2
v_gene: TRBV7-3
abundance: -

CDR3aa: CAIPLPGNQPQHF
CDR3nt: TGTGCCATCCCTCTTCCAGGCAATCAGCCCCAGCATTTT
j_gene: TRBJ1-5
d_gene: -
v_gene: TRBV6-4
abundance: -

CDR3aa: CASSVRTLRGNQPQHF
CDR3nt: TGCGCCAGCAGTGTAAGGACACTTCGGGGCAATCAGCCCCAGCATTTT
j_gene: TRBJ1-5
d_gene: -
v_gene: TRBV10-1
abundance: -

CDR3aa: CASRPWGTGPSGLHF
CDR3nt: TGTGCCAGCCGCCCTTGGGGGACAGGTCCTTCAGGGCTCCACTTT
j_gene: TRBJ1-6
d_gene: TRBD1
v_gene: TRBV28
abundance: -

CDR3aa: CASSQVEAGGRNIQYF
CDR3nt: TGCGCCAGCAGCCAAGTAGAGGCGGGGGGGCGTAACATTCAGTACTTC
j_gene: TRBJ2-4
d_gene: TRBD2
v_gene: TRBV4-1
abundance: -

CDR3aa: CASSLRTGISYEQYF
CDR3nt: TGTGCCAGCAGTTTGAGGACAGGGATCTCCTACGAGCAGTACTTC
j_gene: TRBJ2-7
d_gene: TRBD1
v_gene: TRBV27
abundance: -

CDR3aa: CASSGRQRLNTEAFF
CDR3nt: TGTGCCAGCAGTGGACGACAGCGGCTGAACACTGAAGCTTTCTTT
j_gene: TRBJ1-1
d_gene: -
v_gene: TRBV6-1
abundance: few

CDR3aa: CASSPRQGGTDTQYF
CDR3nt: TGTGCCAGCTCTCCTAGACAGGGAGGGACAGATACGCAGTATTTT
j_gene: TRBJ2-3
d_gene: -
v_gene: TRBV18
abundance: -

CDR3aa: CASSLRRQYQETQYF
CDR3nt: TGTGCCAGCAGTTTAAGGCGACAGTACCAAGAGACCCAGTACTTC
j_gene: TRBJ2-5
d_gene: -
v_gene: TRBV28
abundance: -

CDR3aa: CASSWTGQGLNEQFF
CDR3nt: TGTGCCAGCAGCTGGACGGGACAGGGTTTGAATGAGCAGTTCTTC
j_gene: TRBJ2-1
d_gene: TRBD1
v_gene: TRBV7-3
abundance: -

CDR3aa: CASSQGAGSIQGETQYF
CDR3nt: TGCGCCAGCAGCCAAGGGGCAGGCTCCATTCAGGGTGAGACCCAGTACTTC
j_gene: TRBJ2-5
d_gene: -
v_gene: TRBV4-3
abundance: -

CDR3aa: CASSRGNYYEQYF
CDR3nt: TGTGCCAGTTCCAGAGGAAACTACTACGAGCAGTACTTC
j_gene: TRBJ2-7
d_gene: -
v_gene: TRBV6-5
abundance: -

CDR3aa: CASRIGGTFYNEQFF
CDR3nt: TGTGCCAGCAGGATAGGGGGGACATTTTACAATGAGCAGTTCTTC
j_gene: TRBJ2-1
d_gene: -
v_gene: TRBV28
abundance: -

CDR3aa: CASSLEGASGNEQFF
CDR3nt: TGTGCCAGCAGCTTAGAAGGGGCTAGCGGCAATGAGCAGTTCTTC
j_gene: TRBJ2-1
d_gene: TRBD2
v_gene: TRBV11-2
abundance: few

CDR3aa: CASSVATPNQPQHF
CDR3nt: TGTGCCAGCAGCGTAGCGACACCAAATCAGCCCCAGCATTTT
j_gene: TRBJ1-5
d_gene: -
v_gene: TRBV9
abundance: -

CDR3aa: CASSQERALAKNIQYF
CDR3nt: TGCGCCAGCAGCCAAGAACGGGCTTTAGCCAAAAACATTCAGTACTTC
j_gene: TRBJ2-4
d_gene: -
v_gene: TRBV4-1
abundance: -

CDR3aa: CATLGRSTDTQYF
CDR3nt: TGTGCCACCCTCGGGCGTAGCACAGATACGCAGTATTTT
j_gene: TRBJ2-3
d_gene: -
v_gene: TRBV10-3
abundance: -

CDR3aa: CASSEMSGNTIYF
CDR3nt: TGTGCCAGCAGCGAGATGTCTGGAAACACCATATATTTT
j_gene: TRBJ1-3
d_gene: -
v_gene: TRBV13
abundance: -

CDR3aa: CASSMARVILQPQHF
CDR3nt: TGTGCCAGTAGTATGGCACGGGTGATCCTCCAGCCCCAGCATTTT
j_gene: TRBJ1-5
d_gene: -
v_gene: TRBV19
abundance: -

CDR3aa: CASSRLPGPIYNEQFF
CDR3nt: TGCGCCAGCAGCCGACTGCCGGGACCGATCTACAATGAGCAGTTCTTC
j_gene: TRBJ2-1
d_gene: -
v_gene: TRBV4-1
abundance: -

CDR3aa: CASGLPPEHF
CDR3nt: TGTGCCAGTGGATTGCCCCCTGAGCATTTT
j_gene: TRBJ1-5
d_gene: -
v_gene: TRBV19
abundance: -

CDR3aa: CSGGGAFSDTEAFF
CDR3nt: TGCAGCGGTGGGGGCGCCTTTTCGGACACTGAAGCTTTCTTT
j_gene: TRBJ1-1
d_gene: -
v_gene: TRBV29-1
abundance: -

CDR3aa: CASSQHTDRSSYNSPLHF
CDR3nt: TGTGCCAGCAGCCAACACACTGACCGTAGCTCCTATAATTCACCCCTCCACTTT
j_gene: TRBJ1-6
d_gene: -
v_gene: TRBV16
abundance: few

CDR3aa: CASSPPRTGTSGYTF
CDR3nt: TGTGCCAGCAGTCCGCCCCGGACAGGGACCTCTGGCTACACCTTC
j_gene: TRBJ1-2
d_gene: TRBD1
v_gene: TRBV28
abundance: -

CDR3aa: CASSFGGGQQETQYF
CDR3nt: TGTGCCAGCAGCTTCGGGGGGGGGCAACAAGAGACCCAGTACTTC
j_gene: TRBJ2-5
d_gene: TRBD2
v_gene: TRBV7-2
abundance: -

CDR3aa: CASSYTRTAHEQFF
CDR3nt: TGTGCCAGCAGTTACACAAGAACAGCCCATGAGCAGTTCTTC
j_gene: TRBJ2-1
d_gene: -
v_gene: TRBV6-5
abundance: -

CDR3aa: CASSFQVLGGELFF
CDR3nt: TGTGCCAGCAGTTTCCAGGTTCTGGGCGGGGAGCTGTTTTTT
j_gene: TRBJ2-2
d_gene: -
v_gene: TRBV28
abundance: -

CDR3aa: CASSSGGRTSYEQYF
CDR3nt: TGTGCCAGCAGCTCCGGCGGACGAACTTCCTACGAGCAGTACTTC
j_gene: TRBJ2-7
d_gene: -
v_gene: TRBV7-2
abundance: -

CDR3aa: CASSRITPGTANTGELFF
CDR3nt: TGTGCCAGCAGCCGAATTACCCCCGGGACTGCAAACACCGGGGAGCTGTTTTTT
j_gene: TRBJ2-2
d_gene: -
v_gene: TRBV11-2
abundance: -

CDR3aa: CASTRGNSNQPQHF
CDR3nt: TGTGCCAGCACCCGGGGCAATAGCAATCAGCCCCAGCATTTT
j_gene: TRBJ1-5
d_gene: -
v_gene: TRBV2
abundance: few

CDR3aa: CASSRDFFGNTIYF
CDR3nt: TGTGCCAGCAGCCGGGATTTTTTCGGAAACACCATATATTTT
j_gene: TRBJ1-3
d_gene: -
v_gene: TRBV7-2
abundance: -

CDR3aa: CASSPIFGQGMMDYGYTF
CDR3nt: TGTGCCAGCAGCCCGATCTTTGGACAGGGGATGATGGACTATGGCTACACCTTC
j_gene: TRBJ1-2
d_gene: TRBD1
v_gene: TRBV11-3
abundance: -

CDR3aa: CASSLVAWGSGSRAGNTIYF
CDR3nt: TGTGCCAGCAGCTTAGTGGCGTGGGGTTCGGGGTCTCGCGCTGGAAACACCATATATTTT
j_gene: TRBJ1-3
d_gene: -
v_gene: TRBV7-8
abundance: -

CDR3aa: CASSPTGMGAGELFF
CDR3nt: TGTGCCAGCAGTCCAACTGGGATGGGAGCCGGGGAGCTGTTTTTT
j_gene: TRBJ2-2
d_gene: -
v_gene: TRBV6-4
abundance: -

CDR3aa: CASSSSPTGNTGELFF
CDR3nt: TGTGCCAGCAGCTCTAGCCCTACAGGGAACACCGGGGAGCTGTTTTTT
j_gene: TRBJ2-2
d_gene: -
v_gene: TRBV7-2
abundance: -

CDR3aa: CASSRRSPQGVSPLHF
CDR3nt: TGTGCCAGTAGTAGGCGTAGTCCGCAGGGGGTTTCACCCCTCCACTTT
j_gene: TRBJ1-6
d_gene: TRBD1
v_gene: TRBV19
abundance: -

CDR3aa: CASRDSRLTQYF
CDR3nt: TGTGCCAGCCGGGACAGCCGTCTAACGCAGTATTTT
j_gene: TRBJ2-3
d_gene: TRBD1
v_gene: TRBV2
abundance: -